The source of this T cell receptor (beta chain) is a study of T-cell memory formation after mild COVID-19 listed by TCRdb under 2021. About the investigation overall: Most TCR sequence clusters were specific to one of the two donors. In a couple of donors, T-cell clones that expanded and contracted after mild COVID-19 were followed by sequencing TCRalpha and TCRbeta repertoires longitudinally. Two young, previously healthy adult volunteers made up the cohort, one male and one female. What the research found in general, with its limitations: From day 15 to 85, contracting clones showed balanced CD4/CD8 phenotypes, whereas a second wave of clones that expanded from day 15 to 37 leaned towards CD4+. The study covered only a couple of mild cases, and larger cohorts including severe cases with pre-infection samples were considered necessary. Whether the second-wave clones peaking on day 37 were SARS-CoV-2 specific was not confirmed. Contracting CD4+ clones were located mainly in the CM and EM memory subsets, whereas CD8+ clones were found to be enriched in EMRA. Some responding clones were detected in pre-infection memory, suggesting pre-existing cross-reactive memory T cells joined the SARS-CoV-2 response.

This clonotype was observed at least ten times. What antigen it recognizes has not been identified. Per-base qualities were not stored, and no clone one base away is much larger. From the cysteine up to the phenylalanine, the CDR3 has a length of 13 residues. The retained sequence is limited to the CDR3, 39 bases, with the frame set at the first base. Trimming at the junction amounts to 2 bases on V and 6 bases on J, and the germline ends lie 10 bases apart. CDR1 and CDR2, per the germline V gene, are SGHTA and FQGTGA. Ficoll-Paque density gradient centrifugation was the method used to isolate PBMCs. Instrument on record: Illumina NovaSeq 6000. cDNA libraries for TCRalpha and TCRbeta were prepared by 5'RACE using constant-segment primers, with sample barcodes and unique molecular identifiers added. RNA was extracted from every sample with Trizol reagent. Library amplification was performed in two PCR steps, and a second sample barcode and Illumina TruSeq adapters were introduced in the second step. Sequencing of libraries was performed on an Illumina NovaSeq with 2 x 150 bp paired-end reads. On the study's bioinformatics: Demultiplexing of reads and collapsing into UMI-guided consensus sequences were performed with migec v1.2.7. Using mixcr v2.1.11, the UMI consensuses were aligned to TRA and TRB V and J templates and assembled into clonotypes. Expanded or contracted clonotypes were those called significant by both edgeR and NoisET, with noise models trained on biological replicates. For edgeR calls, the cutoffs were a false discovery rate-adjusted p below 0.01 and a log2 fold-change threshold of 1. As an exploratory analysis of dynamics, PCA with hierarchical clustering was applied to max-normalized trajectories of the 1000 most abundant clonotypes. Separately sequenced CD4+ and CD8+ repertoires were used to assign a CD4 or CD8 phenotype to each responding clone. TCRdb passed the public sequencing reads through fastp at Q25 and MiXCR, retaining productive beta sequences. Under each unique CDR3 protein, matching rows form one entry showing the most common genes and DNA. TCRdb's processing, not the authors' own work, is the source of the V and J calls. This sample has 340,000 or so distinct CDR3 sequences in its table, and about an eighth of those were observed once. The ten largest account for about 21% of the sample.

Material for sequencing was PBMCs or a T cell subset sorted from them (not recorded which). Recombination connected TRBV7-3 to TRBJ1-1; no D segment can be confidently identified. This receptor was identified in a man aged 18-30 years who had mild COVID-19 (a few samples of this study predate the infection). The sample titles of this study are shuffled in the database, so cell type and time point are left out; the donor was told from shared clones. The nucleotides read TGTGCCAGCAGCTTAGTCCCCTCCGCTGAAGCTTTCTTT. This yields the protein CASSLVPSAEAFF.